This T cell receptor (beta chain) was sequenced for a study of blood T cells in healthy people across ages. General observations from the study: The percentage of naive T cells correlated strongly with TCR beta diversity.

V was trimmed by 6 bases and J by 2 bases, leaving 17 bases between them. Germline V CDR1 and CDR2: DFQATT, SNEGSKA (reference sequence). The CDR3 covers 15 residues. This clonotype has just a few counts. Antigen unknown. With a J-beta primer mix and a sample-barcoded 5' primer, a second PCR ran about 7 to 12 cycles. TCRdb fed the 5' RACE reads into MiXCR, producing one record per CDR3 protein. Counted here are about 800,000 distinct CDR3 sequences, around 25% occurring once; the ten biggest clones make up approximately 3.7%. The data also belong to a second study, concerning T cells of mothers and their children.

Sequenced: blood. The chain joins TRBV20-1 to TRBJ2-1; no definite D call. The TCR comes from a boy younger than 18 in good health. The CDR3 sequence is CSAPKRIATYNEQFF. In DNA, the CDR3 is TGCAGTGCCCCCAAGCGAATCGCCACCTACAATGAGCAGTTCTTC.